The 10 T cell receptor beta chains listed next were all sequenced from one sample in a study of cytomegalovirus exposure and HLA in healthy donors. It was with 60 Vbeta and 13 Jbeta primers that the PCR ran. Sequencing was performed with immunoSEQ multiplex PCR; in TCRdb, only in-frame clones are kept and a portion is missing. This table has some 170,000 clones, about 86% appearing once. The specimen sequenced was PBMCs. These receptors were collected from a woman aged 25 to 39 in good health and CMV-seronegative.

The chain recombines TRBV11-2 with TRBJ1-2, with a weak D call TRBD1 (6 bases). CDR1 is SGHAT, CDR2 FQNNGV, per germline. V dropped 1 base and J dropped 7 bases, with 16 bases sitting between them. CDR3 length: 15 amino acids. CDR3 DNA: TGTGCCAGCAGCTTAGGGGGCCCAGGGGCGGTTGGCTACACCTTC. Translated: CASSLGGPGAVGYTF.

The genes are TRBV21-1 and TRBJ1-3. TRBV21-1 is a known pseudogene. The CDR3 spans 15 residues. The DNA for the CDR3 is TGTGCCAGCAGCAAGTCCGCCGAGTCTGGAAACACCATATATTTT. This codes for CASSKSAESGNTIYF.

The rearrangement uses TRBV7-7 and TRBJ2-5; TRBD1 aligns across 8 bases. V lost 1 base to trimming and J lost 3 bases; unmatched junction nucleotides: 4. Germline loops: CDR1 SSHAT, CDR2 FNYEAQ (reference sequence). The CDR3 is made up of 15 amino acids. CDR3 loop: CASSLGSTGEETQYF. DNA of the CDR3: TGTGCCAGCAGCTTAGGGTCGACAGGGGAAGAGACCCAGTACTTC.

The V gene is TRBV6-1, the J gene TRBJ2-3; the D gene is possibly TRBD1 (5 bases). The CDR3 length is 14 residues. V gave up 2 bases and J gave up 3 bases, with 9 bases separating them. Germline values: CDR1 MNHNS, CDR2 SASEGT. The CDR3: CASSERGTTDTQYF. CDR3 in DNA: TGTGCCAGCAGTGAAAGGGGAACTACAGATACGCAGTATTTT.

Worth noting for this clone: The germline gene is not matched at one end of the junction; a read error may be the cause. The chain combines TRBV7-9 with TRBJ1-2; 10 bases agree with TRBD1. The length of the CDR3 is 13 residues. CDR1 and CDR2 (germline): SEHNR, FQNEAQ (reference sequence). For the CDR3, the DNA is TGTTCCAGCAGCTTTGGACAGGGGGATGGCTACACCTTC. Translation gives CSSSFGQGDGYTF.

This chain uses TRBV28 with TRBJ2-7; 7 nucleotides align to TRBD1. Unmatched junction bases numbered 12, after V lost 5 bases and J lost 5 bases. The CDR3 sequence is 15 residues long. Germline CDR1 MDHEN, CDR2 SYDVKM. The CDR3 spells CASSPRGQGYHEQYF. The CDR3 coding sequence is TGTGCCAGCAGTCCTAGGGGGCAGGGGTACCACGAGCAGTACTTC.

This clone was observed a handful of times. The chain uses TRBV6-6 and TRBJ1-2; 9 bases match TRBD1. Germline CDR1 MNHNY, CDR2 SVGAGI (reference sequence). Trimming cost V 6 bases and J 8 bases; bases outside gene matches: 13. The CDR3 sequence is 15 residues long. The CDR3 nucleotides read TGTGCCAGCAGCACAGTACAGGGGGCCCCGGAGGGCTACACCTTC. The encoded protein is CASSTVQGAPEGYTF.

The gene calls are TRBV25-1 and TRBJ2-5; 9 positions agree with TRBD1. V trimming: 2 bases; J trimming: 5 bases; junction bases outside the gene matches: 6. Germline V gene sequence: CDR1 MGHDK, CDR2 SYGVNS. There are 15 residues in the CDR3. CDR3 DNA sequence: TGTGCCAGCAGTGAAAAACAGGGGGCTTGGGAGACCCAGTACTTC. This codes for CASSEKQGAWETQYF. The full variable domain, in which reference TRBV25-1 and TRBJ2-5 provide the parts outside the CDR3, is EADIYQTPRYLVIGTGKKITLECSQTMGHDKMYWYQQDPGMELHLIHYSYGVNSTEKGDLSSESTVSRIRTEHFPLTLESARPSHTSQYLCASSEKQGAWETQYFGPGTRLLVL.

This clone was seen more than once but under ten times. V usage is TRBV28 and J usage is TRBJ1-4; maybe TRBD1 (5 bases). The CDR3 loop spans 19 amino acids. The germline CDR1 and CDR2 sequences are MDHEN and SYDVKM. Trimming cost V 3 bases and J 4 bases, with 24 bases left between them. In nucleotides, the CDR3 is TGTGCCAGCAGTTTGGTTTTTTCGTCCGGGGGTTCTAATAATGAAAAACTGTTTTTT. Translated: CASSLVFSSGGSNNEKLFF.

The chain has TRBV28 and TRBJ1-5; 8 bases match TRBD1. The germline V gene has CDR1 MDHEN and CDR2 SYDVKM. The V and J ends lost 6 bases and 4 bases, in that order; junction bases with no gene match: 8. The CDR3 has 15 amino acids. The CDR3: CASSIPGGLNQPQHF. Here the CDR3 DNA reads TGTGCCAGCAGCATCCCAGGGGGCCTGAATCAGCCCCAGCATTTT.